A selection of T cell receptor beta chains follows, all from one sample in a study of CD8+CD57+ T cells in acquired aplastic anemia. One entry per CDR3 protein, called by TCRdb with MiXCR from the reads. Here the sample spans a few hundred thousand distinct CDR3 sequences, around a third being singletons. Specimen: sorted CD4+, CD8+, or CD8+CD57+ T cells (not recorded which) from PBMCs. These TCRs come from a human donor with aplastic anemia. Both conserved end residues are part of each CDR3. The D gene is left open where the match is weak. Clone size is given for some rows only: seen once, a few or many times, or a class if the clone is expanded.

clone size	V gene	D gene	CDR3 length	J gene	CDR3 DNA	CDR3 protein
NA	TRBV7-9	NA	11	TRBJ1-1	TGCGTCAGCAGGAGAGACACTGAAGCTTTCTTT	CVSRRDTEAFF
NA	TRBV4-3	NA	13	TRBJ2-5	TGCGCCAGCAGCCAACAGGGATCAGAGACCCAGTACTTC	CASSQQGSETQYF
NA	TRBV20-1	NA	15	TRBJ1-1	TGCAGTGCTAGAGATCACCGGGGATTAAACACTGAAGCTTTCTTT	CSARDHRGLNTEAFF
many	TRBV7-9	NA	17	TRBJ1-6	TGTGCCAGCAGCTTGGGGAGGGACACTCGCCAAAATTCACCCCTCCACTTT	CASSLGRDTRQNSPLHF
NA	TRBV19	NA	14	TRBJ2-5	TGTGCCAGTAGTCGTACAGGGATCGCAGAGACCCAGTACTTC	CASSRTGIAETQYF
many	TRBV20-1	NA	13	TRBJ2-5	TGCAGTGCTAGACGGACAGTTCAAGAGACCCAGTACTTC	CSARRTVQETQYF
few	TRBV11-2	NA	13	TRBJ2-3	TGTGCCAGCAGCCCCTCGGACCTCGGTACGCAGTATTTT	CASSPSDLGTQYF
NA	TRBV5-5	NA	13	TRBJ2-5	TGTGCCAGCAGCTTGGCCCAGGGGGAGACCCAGTACTTC	CASSLAQGETQYF
few	TRBV6-5	TRBD1	17	TRBJ1-1	TGTGCCAGCAGTTACTCGGCAGGGGGAATAGTGAACACTGAAGCTTTCTTT	CASSYSAGGIVNTEAFF
NA	TRBV7-8	TRBD2	14	TRBJ2-7	TGTGCCAGCAGCAAACTAGCGGGGGCCGTCGAGCAGTACTTC	CASSKLAGAVEQYF
NA	TRBV27	TRBD1	14	TRBJ2-7	TGTGCCAGCCGGGGAGGGACAGGGGCCTACGAGCAGTACTTC	CASRGGTGAYEQYF
few	TRBV9	TRBD2	17	TRBJ2-7	TGTGCCAGCAGCGCCCATGCGGCTAGCGGGAGAAACTACGAGCAGTACTTC	CASSAHAASGRNYEQYF
few	TRBV12-3/TRBV12-4	NA	15	TRBJ2-5	TGTGCCAGCAGTTTCTGGACAGCGGGACAAGAGACCCAGTACTTC	CASSFWTAGQETQYF
once	TRBV6-5	TRBD1	15	TRBJ1-5	TGTGCCAGCAGTTACGCAGGGGGCGCGGGTCAGCCCCAGCATTTT	CASSYAGGAGQPQHF
few	TRBV20-1	NA	13	TRBJ2-1	TGCAGTGCTTATTTGAGCTCCTACAATGAGCAGTTCTTC	CSAYLSSYNEQFF
NA	TRBV5-4	NA	12	TRBJ2-3	TGTGCCATCTCCTCGGGCACAGATACGCAGTATTTT	CAISSGTDTQYF
few	TRBV25-1	NA	14	TRBJ2-7	TGTGCCAGCCACCTTTCTGGGAAAACCTACGAGCAGTACTTC	CASHLSGKTYEQYF
many	TRBV19	NA	13	TRBJ2-5	TGTGCCAGTACTACGGGAAACCAAGAGACCCAGTACTTC	CASTTGNQETQYF
many	TRBV19	TRBD2	17	TRBJ2-3	TGTGCCAGTAGTATGAGATCTAGCGGGAGCAGCACAGATACGCAGTATTTT	CASSMRSSGSSTDTQYF
NA	TRBV5-4	NA	14	TRBJ2-5	TGTGCCAGCAGCTTGAGGACTAAACAAGAGACCCAGTACTTC	CASSLRTKQETQYF
NA	TRBV7-6	TRBD2	17	TRBJ2-1	TGTGCCAGCAGCCCCAGGACTAGCGATCCCCTGGGGGGTGAGCAGTTCTTC	CASSPRTSDPLGGEQFF
NA	TRBV24-1	TRBD1	14	TRBJ2-7	TGTGCCACCAGTGGGAGACAGGGTTCCTACGAGCAGTACTTC	CATSGRQGSYEQYF
many	TRBV10-2	TRBD2	13	TRBJ2-7	TGCGCCAGCAGTGAACCCAACGGGAGGGAGCAGTACTTC	CASSEPNGREQYF
NA	TRBV25-1	TRBD1	14	TRBJ2-3	TGTGCCAGCAGCAATACAGGGGGCGCAGATACGCAGTATTTT	CASSNTGGADTQYF
NA	TRBV2	NA	11	TRBJ1-2	TGTGCCAGCAGTAACACAGGGGGCTACACCTTC	CASSNTGGYTF